This TCR beta chain was obtained from a study of regulatory T cells in long-lasting Graves disease. Time point defined: newly diagnosed GD, antithyroid drugs for less than 3 months. The TCR library was made from RNA that had been extracted from PBMCs in TRIzol. Arm-PCR of CDR3 regions and iRepertoire HTBI primers were used to build TCR beta libraries. Each CDR3 protein gets one entry after TCRdb re-called the multiplex PCR reads with MiXCR. The sample shows about 220,000 distinct CDR3 sequences, approximately 18% of them seen only once. The length of the CDR3 is 13 residues. Germline CDR1 LNHNV, CDR2 YYDKDF (reference sequence). Trimming pared 4 bases from V and 5 bases from J, leaving 11 bases between. There are many counts of this clonotype. The antigen is unknown. Study results and limitations: Owing to a sample size that was small, accuracy may have been reduced.

The same sample was also studied in work on T cells in Graves' hyperthyroidism and ophthalmopathy. As that report states: The HTBI set primed first-round TCR CDR3 RT-PCR. Among clonotypes expanded in thyroid above 0.001, most were also found in blood.

The chain has TRBV15 and TRBJ1-1; no clear D gene. This specimen consisted of peripheral blood mononuclear cells (PBMCs), obtained at new diagnosis, from a patient treated with antithyroid drugs. This TCR was sampled from a woman aged 25 to 39 with Graves disease. The chain's CDR3 is CATSKQRYTEAFF. In DNA form, the CDR3 reads TGTGCCACCAGCAAGCAACGATATACTGAAGCTTTCTTT. Drawing the rest from reference TRBV15 and TRBJ1-1, the complete variable domain is DAMVIQNPRYQVTQFGKPVTLSCSQTLNHNVMYWYQQKSSQAPKLLFHYYDKDFNNEADTPDNFQSRRPNTSFCFLDIRSPGLGDTAMYLCATSKQRYTEAFFGQGTRLTVV.